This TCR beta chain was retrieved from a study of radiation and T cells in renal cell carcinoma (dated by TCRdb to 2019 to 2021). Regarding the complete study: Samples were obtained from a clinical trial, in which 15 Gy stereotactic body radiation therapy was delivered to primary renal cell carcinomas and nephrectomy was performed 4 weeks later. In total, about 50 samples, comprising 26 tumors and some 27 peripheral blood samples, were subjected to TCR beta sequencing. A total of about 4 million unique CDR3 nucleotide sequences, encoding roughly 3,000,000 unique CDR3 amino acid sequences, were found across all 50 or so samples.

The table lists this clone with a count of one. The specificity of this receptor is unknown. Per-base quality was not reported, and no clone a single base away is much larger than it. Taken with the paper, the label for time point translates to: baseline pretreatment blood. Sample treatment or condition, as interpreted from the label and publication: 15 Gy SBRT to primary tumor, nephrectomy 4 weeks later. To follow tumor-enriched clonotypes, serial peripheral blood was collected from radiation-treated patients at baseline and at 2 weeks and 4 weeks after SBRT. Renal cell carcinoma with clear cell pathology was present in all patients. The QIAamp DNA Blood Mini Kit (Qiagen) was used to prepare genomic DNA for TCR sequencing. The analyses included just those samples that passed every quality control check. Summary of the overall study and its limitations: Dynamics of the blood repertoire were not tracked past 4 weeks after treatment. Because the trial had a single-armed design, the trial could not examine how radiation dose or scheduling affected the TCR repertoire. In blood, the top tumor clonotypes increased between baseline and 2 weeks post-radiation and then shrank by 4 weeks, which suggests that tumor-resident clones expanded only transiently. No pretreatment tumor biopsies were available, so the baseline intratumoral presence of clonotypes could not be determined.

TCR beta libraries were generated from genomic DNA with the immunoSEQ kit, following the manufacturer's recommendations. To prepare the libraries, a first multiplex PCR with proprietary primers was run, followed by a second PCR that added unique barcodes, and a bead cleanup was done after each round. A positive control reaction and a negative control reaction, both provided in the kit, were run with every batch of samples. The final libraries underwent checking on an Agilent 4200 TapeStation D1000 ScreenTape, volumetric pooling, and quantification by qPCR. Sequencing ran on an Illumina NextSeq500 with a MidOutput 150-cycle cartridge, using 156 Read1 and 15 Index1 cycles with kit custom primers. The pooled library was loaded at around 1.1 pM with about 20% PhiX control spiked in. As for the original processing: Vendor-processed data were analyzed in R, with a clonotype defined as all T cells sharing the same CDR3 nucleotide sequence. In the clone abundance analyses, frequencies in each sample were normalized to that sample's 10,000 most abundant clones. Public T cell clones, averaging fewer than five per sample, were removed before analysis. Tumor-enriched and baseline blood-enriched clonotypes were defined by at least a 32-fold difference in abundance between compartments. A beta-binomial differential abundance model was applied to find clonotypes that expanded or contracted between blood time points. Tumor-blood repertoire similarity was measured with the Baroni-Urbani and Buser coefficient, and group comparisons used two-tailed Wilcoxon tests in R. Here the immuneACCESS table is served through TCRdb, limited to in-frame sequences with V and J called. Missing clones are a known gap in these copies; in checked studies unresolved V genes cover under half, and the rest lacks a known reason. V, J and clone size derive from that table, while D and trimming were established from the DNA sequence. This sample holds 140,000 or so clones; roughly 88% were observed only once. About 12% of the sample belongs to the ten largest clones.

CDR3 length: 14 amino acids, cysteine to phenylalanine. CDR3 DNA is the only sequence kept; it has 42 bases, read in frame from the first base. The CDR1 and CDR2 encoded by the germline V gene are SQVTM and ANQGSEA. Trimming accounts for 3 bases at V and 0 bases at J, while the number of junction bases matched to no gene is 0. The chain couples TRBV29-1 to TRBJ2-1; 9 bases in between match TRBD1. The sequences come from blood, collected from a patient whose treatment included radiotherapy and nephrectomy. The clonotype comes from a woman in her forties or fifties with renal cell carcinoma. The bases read TGCAGCGTTGAGGACAGGGGCTCCTACAATGAGCAGTTCTTC. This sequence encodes CSVEDRGSYNEQFF.